The 29 T cell receptor beta chains given below trace back to one sample, sequenced in a study of T cell responses to AZD1222 COVID-19 vaccine. Sequencing used immunoSEQ multiplex PCR; TCRdb keeps in-frame clones, though not all of them. The data show about 150,000 clones, less than 95% seen once. Here the sequenced sample was peripheral blood, taken 28 days after the second AZD1222 dose. These receptors all stem from an adult who received the AZD1222 COVID-19 vaccine.

This chain joins TRBV7-2 and TRBJ2-1; perhaps TRBD2 as D (5 bases). Trimming removed 5 bases from V and 4 bases from J, with 9 bases in between. Per the germline V gene, CDR1 is SGHTA and CDR2 is FQGNSA. There are 13 residues in the CDR3. CDR3 in DNA: TGTGCCAGCAGCCCGGGATCTTACAATGAGCAGTTCTTC. Encoded protein: CASSPGSYNEQFF.

The rearrangement joins TRBV19 to TRBJ1-6; D is ambiguous. V was cut by 4 bases and J by 7 bases, with 8 bases left in between. This CDR3 contains 13 residues. From germline, CDR1 is LNHDA and CDR2 SQIVND (reference sequence). In nucleotides, the CDR3 is TGTGCCAGTAGTACGGTCTTGAATTCACCCCTCCACTTT. This codes for CASSTVLNSPLHF.

In its sample, this clone was seen a few times. The rearrangement links TRBV7-3 to TRBJ2-3; no reliable D call. The CDR3 covers 13 residues. Germline CDR1 reads SGHTA; CDR2 reads FQGTGA. V was trimmed by 4 bases and J by 1 base, leaving 6 bases between them. The CDR3 loop is CASSSLRTDTQYF. The CDR3 nucleotides are TGTGCCAGCAGCTCTTTACGCACAGATACGCAGTATTTT.

The chain employs TRBV28 and TRBJ2-7; TRBD1 is a possible D gene (6 bases). Germline lookup yields CDR1 MDHEN and CDR2 SYDVKM. V shed 2 bases and J shed 2 bases, with 10 bases lying between them. The CDR3 is 14 residues long. The CDR3 here is CASSLGGLTYEQYF. CDR3 DNA sequence: TGTGCCAGCAGTTTAGGGGGCCTCACCTACGAGCAGTACTTC. Filled out from reference TRBV28 and TRBJ2-7, the complete variable domain reads DVKVTQSSRYLVKRTGEKVFLECVQDMDHENMFWYRQDPGLGLRLIYFSYDVKMKEKGDIPEGYSVSREKKERFSLILESASTNQTSMYLCASSLGGLTYEQYFGPGTRLTVT.

The chain employs TRBV5-1 and TRBJ1-5, with 8 positions matching TRBD1. The trim removed 4 bases at V and 1 base at J, leaving 4 bases unmatched. This CDR3 contains 15 residues. CDR1 and CDR2 (germline): SGHRS, YFSETQ. In nucleotides, the CDR3 is TGCGCCAGCAGCCATGGGACAGGAAGCAATCAGCCCCAGCATTTT. Amino acids: CASSHGTGSNQPQHF.

The rearrangement uses TRBV9 and TRBJ1-3, with D unresolved. Germline V lookup: CDR1 SGDLS, CDR2 YYNGEE. The CDR3 is made up of 15 amino acids. V gave up 1 base and J gave up 2 bases, with 10 bases separating them. CDR3 bases: TGTGCCAGCAGCGTATCCGGAGGAGCTGGAAACACCATATATTTT. It is translated as CASSVSGGAGNTIYF.

The V and J genes are TRBV12-3 or TRBV12-4 and TRBJ2-7; 7 nucleotides align to TRBD1. V gave up 6 bases and J gave up 6 bases; unmatched junction bases: 8. There are 13 residues in the CDR3. CDR3 protein: CASSQDRYTEQYF. The DNA of the CDR3 is TGTGCCAGCAGCCAGGACAGGTATACCGAGCAGTACTTC.

This clone was observed a few times. The chain combines TRBV10-3 with TRBJ1-6; 8 nucleotides match TRBD1. This CDR3 contains 13 residues. V was pared by 9 bases and J by 5 bases, with 3 bases of the junction left unmatched. Germline lookup yields CDR1 ENHRY and CDR2 SYGVKD. CDR3 loop: CAIRQGHNSPLHF. CDR3 sequence (DNA): TGTGCCATTAGACAGGGGCATAATTCACCCCTCCACTTT.

This chain joins TRBV28 and TRBJ1-4, with 8 bases aligning to TRBD1. Germline V gives CDR1 MDHEN, CDR2 SYDVKM. V lost 5 bases to trimming and J lost 6 bases; unmatched junction nucleotides: 2. The CDR3 runs to 13 residues. CDR3: CASSPGQDEKLFF. The CDR3 nucleotides read TGTGCCAGCAGTCCGGGACAGGATGAAAAACTGTTTTTT.

This chain links TRBV5-1 with TRBJ1-4; the D gene is possibly TRBD1 (6 bases). CDR1 SGHRS and CDR2 YFSETQ come from the germline V gene. The CDR3 length is 15 residues. Trimming cost V 6 bases and J 6 bases, with 18 bases left between them. The CDR3 DNA reads as TGCGCCAGCAATCCATCGGGCAGGGGAGATGAAAAACTGTTTTTT. It yields the protein CASNPSGRGDEKLFF.

CDR3 sequence: CASRSGQGSSGELFF. The DNA of the CDR3 is TGTGCCAGCAGATCGGGACAGGGTTCGTCCGGGGAGCTGTTTTTT. The rearrangement joins TRBV11-3 to TRBJ2-2; TRBD1 aligns across 9 bases. V shed 6 bases, J shed 6 bases, and the junction held 8 bases outside the gene matches. Looked up from germline, CDR1 is SGHNT and CDR2 is YENEEA. The CDR3 consists of 15 residues.

The rearrangement joins TRBV7-9 to TRBJ2-2; 8 nucleotides match TRBD2. J was trimmed by 0 bases and V by 3 bases; bases with no gene match: 3. Germline loops: CDR1 SEHNR, CDR2 FQNEAQ (reference sequence). This CDR3 has 16 amino acids. The DNA of the CDR3 is TGTGCCAGCAGCTTCATTAGCGGGACGAACACCGGGGAGCTGTTTTTT. As protein: CASSFISGTNTGELFF. Variable domain in full (rest from reference TRBV7-9 and TRBJ2-2): DTGVSQNPRHKITKRGQNVTFRCDPISEHNRLYWYRQTLGQGPEFLTYFQNEAQLEKSRLLSDRFSAERPKGSFSTLEIQRTEQGDSAMYLCASSFISGTNTGELFFGEGSRLTVL.

In the case of this clone: This sample also contains other DNA sequences that code for the same CDR3. The chain carries TRBV30 and TRBJ1-2, with 7 bases that match TRBD1. V lost 0 bases and J lost 5; bases outside the gene matches: 0. CDR1 and CDR2 (germline): GTSNPN, SVGIG (reference sequence). The CDR3 spans 12 residues. CDR3 amino acids: CAWSVQGYGYTF. Here the CDR3 DNA reads TGTGCCTGGAGTGTACAGGGGTATGGCTACACCTTC. Complete variable domain (other parts from reference TRBV30 and TRBJ1-2): SQTIHQWPATLVQPVGSPLSLECTVEGTSNPNLYWYRQAAGRGLQLLFYSVGIGQISSEVPQNLSASRPQDRQFILSSKKLLLSDSGFYLCAWSVQGYGYTFGSGTRLTVV.

V is TRBV19 and J is TRBJ2-1; tentative D call: TRBD2 (7 bases). V was pared by 4 bases and J by 5 bases, with 18 bases between. This CDR3 is 16 amino acids long. Germline-derived CDR1 and CDR2 are LNHDA and SQIVND (reference sequence). The CDR3 sequence is CASSNPGGPPHNEQFF. Written as DNA, the CDR3 is TGTGCCAGTAGTAACCCCGGGGGGCCTCCCCACAATGAGCAGTTCTTC.

This chain connects TRBV5-1 to TRBJ2-3; 11 bases align to TRBD2. Trimming took 5 bases from V and 6 from J; bases not matched to a gene: 5. This CDR3 comprises 14 residues. CDR1 and CDR2 (germline): SGHRS, YFSETQ. CDR3 DNA sequence: TGCGCCAGCAGTGTGACTAGCGGGGATGATACGCAGTATTTT. It encodes CASSVTSGDDTQYF.

V is TRBV5-1 and J is TRBJ2-3; D is uncertain. Germline V gene sequence: CDR1 SGHRS, CDR2 YFSETQ. V dropped 4 bases and J dropped 2 bases, with 14 bases sitting between them. There are 15 residues in the CDR3. CDR3 sequence reads: CASSNQARTTDTQYF. The CDR3 bases are TGCGCCAGCAGCAATCAAGCGAGGACCACAGATACGCAGTATTTT.

This chain uses TRBV6-5 with TRBJ1-6, with D uncertain. Germline loops: CDR1 MNHEY, CDR2 SVGAGI. The CDR3 runs 16 residues. V was trimmed by 4 bases and J by 7 bases, leaving 17 bases between them. The CDR3 nucleotides are TGTGCCAGCAGTTTAGAGTATATGGGTGGGAATTCACCCCTCCACTTT. Translating it yields CASSLEYMGGNSPLHF.

The chain combines TRBV5-5 with TRBJ1-2; maybe TRBD1 (5 bases). V dropped 2 bases and J dropped 5 bases, with 10 bases sitting between them. CDR1 and CDR2 (germline): SGHKS, YYEKEE (reference sequence). This CDR3 comprises 13 residues. CDR3 coding DNA: TGTGCCAGCAGCTTAGGAGGGGAGTATGGCTACACCTTC. It encodes CASSLGGEYGYTF.

Written as DNA, the CDR3 is TGTGCCAGCATATCAGGGGGCTCCGGGGAGTATAGCAATCAGCCCCAGCATTTT. It translates to CASISGGSGEYSNQPQHF. This chain joins TRBV2 and TRBJ1-5, with TRBD1 identical over 8 bases. Trimming removed 7 bases from V and 0 bases from J; junction bases left unmatched: 14. Germline CDR1 SNHLY, CDR2 FYNNEI. The CDR3 runs to 18 residues.

J is TRBJ1-5 and V is TRBV7-9, with a possible D match to TRBD1 (5 bases). CDR1 and CDR2 from the germline V gene are SEHNR and FQNEAQ (reference sequence). This CDR3 comprises 14 residues. V dropped 5 bases and J dropped 5 bases, with 13 bases sitting between them. CDR3 sequence reads: CASSPQFRDQPQHF. CDR3 coding DNA: TGTGCCAGCAGCCCCCAGTTCAGGGATCAGCCCCAGCATTTT.

The rearrangement uses TRBV12-3 or TRBV12-4 and TRBJ2-2; D gene uncertain. CDR3 length equals 11 residues. Trimming left V 5 bases short and J 10 bases short, with 8 bases between. CDR3 DNA: TGTGCCAGCAGTCTGAACGAGGAGCTGTTTTTT. It translates to CASSLNEELFF.

The V call is TRBV6-5, the J call TRBJ1-3; D call uncertain. The V end was cut by 0 bases, the J end by 0 bases, with 9 bases between. Germline CDR1 MNHEY, CDR2 SVGAGI. The CDR3 length is 16 residues. CDR3 in amino acids: CASSYSRRSSGNTIYF. CDR3 coding DNA: TGTGCCAGCAGTTACTCCCGGCGGTCCTCTGGAAACACCATATATTTT.

In this sample, this clone turned up once. This chain uses TRBV6-4 with TRBJ1-5; D might be TRBD1 (6 bases). Germline V gene lookup returns CDR1 MRHNA and CDR2 SNTAGT. The V gene lost 3 bases and the J gene lost 7 bases, with 13 bases spanning the gap. CDR3 length: 14 amino acids. CDR3 sequence reads: CASSEKGEMQPQHF. The CDR3 DNA reads TGTGCCAGCAGTGAGAAGGGGGAGATGCAGCCCCAGCATTTT.

V usage is TRBV28 and J usage is TRBJ1-4, with D possibly TRBD1 on 5 matching bases. The CDR3 has 14 residues. V dropped 7 bases and J dropped 4 bases, with 13 bases sitting between them. The germline V gene encodes CDR1 MDHEN and CDR2 SYDVKM. CDR3 in amino acids: CASNPRGSNEKLFF. The CDR3 DNA sequence: TGTGCCAGCAACCCGAGGGGCAGTAATGAAAAACTGTTTTTT.

The chain combines TRBV12-5 with TRBJ1-5; D ambiguous. Trimming stripped 0 bases from V and 2 bases from J, with 2 bases between. CDR1 LGHNT and CDR2 FRNRAP come from the germline V gene. This CDR3 has 13 amino acids. The chain's CDR3 is CASGLVRNQPQHF. The CDR3 region has the DNA TGTGCTAGTGGTTTGGTCCGCAATCAGCCCCAGCATTTT.

This chain uses TRBV7-9 with TRBJ2-2, with unresolved D. The CDR3 length is 18 residues. Germline-derived CDR1 and CDR2 are SEHNR and FQNEAQ (reference sequence). V lost 1 base, J lost 0 bases, and 15 bases lay in between. DNA for the CDR3: TGTGCCAGCAGCTTAGTAAAGGATTCCTTCGCGAACACCGGGGAGCTGTTTTTT. This encodes CASSLVKDSFANTGELFF.

The chain joins TRBV6-5 to TRBJ2-6, with a possible D match to TRBD1 (7 bases). Deletions cut 7 bases from V and 4 bases from J, with 14 bases between. CDR3 size: 15 residues. Looked up from germline, CDR1 is MNHEY and CDR2 is SVGAGI. The CDR3 coding sequence is TGTGCCAGCACCAGGGGGGAAGCCGGGGCCAACGTCCTGACTTTC. Protein: CASTRGEAGANVLTF.

The CDR3 loop reads CASSLAMRGAGTEAFF. The CDR3 nucleotides are TGCGCCAGCAGCTTGGCGATGAGGGGGGCAGGGACTGAAGCTTTCTTT. This sequence joins TRBV5-1 and TRBJ1-1; the D gene is possibly TRBD1 (6 bases). The V and J ends lost 0 bases and 5 bases respectively, with 17 bases between them. This CDR3 is 16 amino acids long. Germline CDR1 is SGHRS and CDR2 is YFSETQ.

The chain has TRBV7-2 and TRBJ2-3; 14 bases fit TRBD2. Germline CDR1 and CDR2: SGHTA and FQGNSA. V shed 4 bases, J shed 6 bases, and the junction held 15 bases outside the gene matches. The CDR3 has 19 amino acids. CDR3 sequence: CASSSGLAGDLGAGDTQYF. The CDR3 nucleotides are TGTGCCAGCAGCTCGGGACTAGCGGGAGATTTGGGAGCCGGGGATACGCAGTATTTT.